Given below is one TCR beta chain in context. This clone was seen a few times. Its target antigen remains unknown. Per-base qualities were not stored, and no clone one base away is much larger. None of the patients had been given any treatment before thyroid surgery. Using T-cell receptor beta sequencing, the researchers looked back retrospectively at clinical samples from patients, gathered between the early 2010s and the late 2010s. This record belongs to a study of metastatic and nonmetastatic thyroid tumors (dated by TCRdb to the early 2020s). Looking at the study overall: For patients with malignant and with benign thyroid disease, the researchers compared repertoires between peripheral blood samples and tumor or nodule tissue samples. On the study overall, not on this receptor specifically: TCR beta diversity was reported as significantly higher in malignant tumors than in benign nodules, in both blood and tumor samples.

The receptor library was made with PCR. The sequencer listed for this sample is Illumina HiSeq 4000. High-throughput sequencing was used to profile the TCR beta-chain CDR3 region of every patient. Concerning the study's data processing: Drawing on CDR3 differences between clinicopathological groups, the researchers built a classifier meant to tell apart patients with distant-metastatic papillary thyroid cancer. Repertoire diversity was assessed with the Shannon index, and tumor-blood repertoire similarity with the Morisita-Horn index. TCRdb cleaned the public reads at Q25 with fastp, built clones with MiXCR and kept in-frame beta chains. Here the V and J calls rest on TCRdb's processing, not on the authors' analysis. Recorded for this sample are about 26,000 clones; about a quarter of them occurred a single time. The ten biggest clones cover approximately 6% of the sample. This sequence was found in a female donor with papillary thyroid cancer or a benign thyroid nodule (not recorded which). Some clones in this sample may be carry-over from other donors' samples. The sample taken for sequencing was blood.

The CDR3: CASSYTLAGEVEQYF. The DNA sequence reads TGTGCCAGCAGTTACACTTTGGCGGGAGAGGTAGAGCAGTACTTC. The chain was built from TRBV6-5 and TRBJ2-7; TRBD2 agrees with 7 junctional bases. From a lookup of the germline V gene, CDR1 and CDR2 are MNHEY and SVGAGI. V is pruned by 2 bases and J by 7 bases, leaving 11 bases of the junction without a gene match. The CDR3 goes from the cysteine to the phenylalanine over 15 residues. The retained sequence is limited to the CDR3, 45 bases, with the frame set at the first base.